These T cell receptor beta chains were read from a single sample in a study of T cell responses to AZD1222 COVID-19 vaccine. Using immunoSEQ multiplex PCR, the repertoire was profiled, and TCRdb retains in-frame clones only, with some absent. Altogether about 180,000 clones are present, around 90% being singletons, with the ten largest covering roughly 11%. The sequencing here drew on peripheral blood, taken 28 days after the second AZD1222 dose. Every receptor here comes from an adult who received the AZD1222 COVID-19 vaccine. Both conserved end residues are part of each CDR3. D genes are given only for firm matches. Clone size is given for some rows only: seen once, a few or many times, or a class if the clone is expanded.

V gene: TRBV19; J gene: TRBJ2-4; clone size: few; D gene: TRBD2; CDR3 DNA: TGTGCCAGTAGTAATCGGGGGGGAGAAAATAGTCAGTACTTC; CDR3 protein: CASSNRGGENSQYF
V gene: TRBV20-1; J gene: TRBJ2-3; clone size: .; D gene: TRBD2; CDR3 DNA: TGCAGTGCTAGTATAGTAGCGGGGCCGGATACGCAGTATTTT; CDR3 protein: CSASIVAGPDTQYF
V gene: TRBV7-2; J gene: TRBJ1-1; clone size: .; D gene: TRBD1; CDR3 DNA: TGTGCCAGCAGCTCAGACAGGGGACCGAACACTGAAGCTTTCTTT; CDR3 protein: CASSSDRGPNTEAFF
V gene: TRBV4-1; J gene: TRBJ2-4; clone size: .; D gene: TRBD2; CDR3 DNA: TGCGCCAGCAGCCAAGCCTACCGGGGGGACTACGATTCCCCCAAAAACATTCAGTACTTC; CDR3 protein: CASSQAYRGDYDSPKNIQYF
V gene: TRBV11-2; J gene: TRBJ1-4; clone size: .; D gene: .; CDR3 DNA: TGTGCCAGCAGCCCAAAATGGGGGATAAATGAAAAACTGTTTTTT; CDR3 protein: CASSPKWGINEKLFF
V gene: TRBV5-3; J gene: TRBJ1-2; clone size: .; D gene: TRBD1; CDR3 DNA: TGTGCCAGAAGCGCCGGACAGGGCGGCTATGGCTACACCTTC; CDR3 protein: CARSAGQGGYGYTF
V gene: TRBV10-3; J gene: TRBJ2-5; clone size: .; D gene: TRBD1; CDR3 DNA: TGTGCCATCAGTGGTGGGGACAGGGGGCGTCTGGAGACCCAGTACTTC; CDR3 protein: CAISGGDRGRLETQYF
V gene: TRBV4-2; J gene: TRBJ1-5; clone size: .; D gene: .; CDR3 DNA: TGTGCCAGCAGCCAAGCTCAGGCACCGAATCAGCCCCAGCATTTT; CDR3 protein: CASSQAQAPNQPQHF
V gene: TRBV28; J gene: TRBJ2-7; clone size: once; D gene: .; CDR3 DNA: TGTGCCAGCAGTCCCGGGGCAACCTACGAGCAGTACTTC; CDR3 protein: CASSPGATYEQYF
V gene: TRBV12-3/TRBV12-4; J gene: TRBJ2-4; clone size: .; D gene: .; CDR3 DNA: TGTGCCAGCACCTATTCTGGGTCGGCCGGGGAGTACTTC; CDR3 protein: CASTYSGSAGEYF
V gene: TRBV5-1; J gene: TRBJ2-7; clone size: .; D gene: .; CDR3 DNA: TGCGCCAGCAGAGATACAGGGAATCTCGACGAGCAGTACTTC; CDR3 protein: CASRDTGNLDEQYF
V gene: TRBV11-2; J gene: TRBJ1-2; clone size: .; D gene: TRBD1; CDR3 DNA: TGTGCCAGCAGCTTTAGTGGACAGGGTAACTATGGCTACACCTTC; CDR3 protein: CASSFSGQGNYGYTF
V gene: TRBV9; J gene: TRBJ1-6; clone size: .; D gene: TRBD1; CDR3 DNA: TGTGCCAGCAGCGTGCGGACAGGAGATAATTCACCCCTCCACTTT; CDR3 protein: CASSVRTGDNSPLHF
V gene: TRBV20-1; J gene: TRBJ1-6; clone size: .; D gene: .; CDR3 DNA: TGCAGTGCTAGTCGGGGGATCGGTAATTCACCCCTCCACTTT; CDR3 protein: CSASRGIGNSPLHF
V gene: TRBV6-5; J gene: TRBJ1-2; clone size: .; D gene: .; CDR3 DNA: TGTGCCAGCAGGGAGGACCCCTTTTATGGCTACACCTTC; CDR3 protein: CASREDPFYGYTF